Following are 28 T cell receptor beta chains from one sample sequenced in a study of cytomegalovirus exposure and HLA in healthy donors. The PCR ran on 60 Vbeta and 13 Jbeta primers. The protocol was immunoSEQ multiplex PCR, while the TCRdb copy is restricted to in-frame clones and leaves out a portion. The table records about 150,000 clones, over 65% of them present only once. Sequenced sample: PBMCs. All receptors come from a middle-aged man in good health and CMV-seropositive.

The chain has TRBV28 and TRBJ2-7; D is uncertain. This CDR3 comprises 14 residues. The germline V gene encodes CDR1 MDHEN and CDR2 SYDVKM. V gave up 5 bases and J gave up 3 bases, with 14 bases separating them. This chain's CDR3 is CASSLLRPNYEQYF. DNA for the CDR3: TGTGCCAGCAGTCTCCTCAGGCCAAACTACGAGCAGTACTTC.

J is TRBJ1-1 and V is TRBV19; TRBD1 matches at 8 bases. V was pared by 5 bases and J by 7 bases, with 6 bases of the junction left unmatched. The CDR3 is 13 residues long. CDR1 and CDR2 (germline): LNHDA, SQIVND (reference sequence). CDR3 sequence (DNA): TGTGCCAGTAGTGCCGGGACAGGCTATGAAGCTTTCTTT. Its protein product is CASSAGTGYEAFF.

V usage is TRBV27 and J usage is TRBJ1-1; 7 bases are shared with TRBD1. The junction had 11 bases not matched to a gene; V was cut back by 6 bases and J by 1 base. CDR3 length equals 16 residues. Germline V CDR1 and CDR2: MNHEY, SMNVEV (reference sequence). For the CDR3, the DNA is TGTGCCAGCAGGTCATCGAGGGGGCTACGGAACACTGAAGCTTTCTTT. Amino acids: CASRSSRGLRNTEAFF.

The chain joins TRBV9 to TRBJ2-1; D possibly corresponds to TRBD2 (6 bases). The germline V gene encodes CDR1 SGDLS and CDR2 YYNGEE. V shed 0 bases and J shed 9 bases, with 13 bases lying between them. CDR3 size: 14 residues. CDR3 sequence (DNA): TGTGCCAGCAGCGTAGTCGCGGGAATGGGTGAGCAGTTCTTC. This encodes CASSVVAGMGEQFF. Using reference TRBV9 and TRBJ2-1 for the parts outside the CDR3, the full variable domain is DSGVTQTPKHLITATGQRVTLRCSPRSGDLSVYWYQQSLDQGLQFLIQYYNGEERAKGNILERFSAQQFPDLHSELNLSSLELGDSALYFCASSVVAGMGEQFFGPGTRLTVL.

V is TRBV5-1 and J is TRBJ2-3, with D possibly being TRBD2 (6 bases). The CDR3 extends over 16 amino acids. Per germline, CDR1 SGHRS and CDR2 YFSETQ. V was pared by 0 bases and J by 4 bases, with 15 bases between. The CDR3 is CASSLDGGLWADTQYF. As DNA, the CDR3 is TGCGCCAGCAGCTTGGATGGAGGGCTGTGGGCAGATACGCAGTATTTT.

The chain carries TRBV28 and TRBJ1-2; TRBD1 matches 7 bases. Germline trimming cut 9 bases from V and 3 bases from J; bases unmatched to any gene: 13. Germline V gene sequence: CDR1 MDHEN, CDR2 SYDVKM. The CDR3 sequence is 15 residues long. The CDR3 sequence: CASGRVGTEDYGYTF. The CDR3, as DNA: TGTGCCAGTGGAAGAGTCGGGACAGAGGACTATGGCTACACCTTC.

This sequence joins TRBV25-1 and TRBJ1-2; the D is unclear. The germline gives CDR1 MGHDK, CDR2 SYGVNS. The CDR3 loop spans 13 amino acids. V was pared by 4 bases and J by 7 bases, with 13 bases between. The CDR3: CASSGGSRAGYTF. As DNA, the CDR3 is TGTGCCAGCAGTGGCGGCTCTCGTGCTGGCTACACCTTC.

The chain couples TRBV5-4 to TRBJ2-3; 11 positions agree with TRBD1. The CDR3 extends over 15 amino acids. Germline CDR1 and CDR2: SGHNT and YYREEE (reference sequence). V lost 5 bases and J lost 4; bases outside the gene matches: 6. The CDR3 spells CASSPDRGRADTQYF. CDR3 nucleotides: TGTGCCAGCAGTCCGGACAGGGGGCGCGCAGATACGCAGTATTTT.

The chain combines TRBV5-1 with TRBJ1-2; D perhaps matches TRBD1 (6 bases). From germline, CDR1 is SGHRS and CDR2 YFSETQ. V shed 1 base and J shed 0 bases, with 10 bases lying between them. There are 15 residues in the CDR3. DNA for the CDR3: TGCGCCAGCAGCTTGTTACAGGGCCCTAACTATGGCTACACCTTC. Translating it yields CASSLLQGPNYGYTF.

This clone was seen a handful of times. The CDR3 region has the DNA TGTGCCAGCGGGATAGCGGGAGGGAAGTCCTACGAGCAGTACTTC. Translated: CASGIAGGKSYEQYF. This chain joins TRBV6-5 and TRBJ2-7; 11 nucleotides align to TRBD2. Germline V gene lookup returns CDR1 MNHEY and CDR2 SVGAGI. The CDR3 extends over 15 amino acids. J lost 1 base, V lost 8 bases, and 7 bases had no gene match.

The CDR3: CASSDRNTEAFF. CDR3 sequence (DNA): TGTGCCAGCAGCGACAGGAACACTGAAGCTTTCTTT. V gene TRBV11-3 combines with J gene TRBJ1-1, with a weak D call TRBD1 (5 bases). Trimming cost V 5 bases and J 1 base, with 5 bases left between them. Per germline, CDR1 SGHNT and CDR2 YENEEA. The CDR3 extends over 12 amino acids.

The chain joins TRBV5-1 to TRBJ2-3; 10 bases match TRBD2. Germline CDR1 reads SGHRS; CDR2 reads YFSETQ. V lost 4 bases to trimming and J lost 8 bases; unmatched junction nucleotides: 10. The CDR3 runs 15 residues. The CDR3 here is CASSLSGRESGTQYF. DNA for the CDR3: TGCGCCAGCAGCCTGAGCGGGAGGGAATCGGGTACGCAGTATTTT.

This clone is a singleton in its sample. The gene calls are TRBV2 and TRBJ2-7, with TRBD2 identical over 10 bases. Germline lookup yields CDR1 SNHLY and CDR2 FYNNEI. V lost 10 bases to trimming and J lost 1 base; unmatched junction nucleotides: 4. The CDR3 contains 13 residues. CDR3 coding DNA: TGTGCCACCTCTAGCGGGAGTTCCTACGAGCAGTACTTC. Translation gives CATSSGSSYEQYF.

Here the CDR3 reads CASRGSSYEQYF. CDR3 nucleotides: TGTGCCAGCCGGGGGAGCTCCTACGAGCAGTACTTC. This chain connects TRBV6-5 to TRBJ2-7, with a weak D call TRBD2 (6 bases). There are 12 residues in the CDR3. Germline CDR1 reads MNHEY; CDR2 reads SVGAGI. Trimming stripped 8 bases from V and 0 bases from J, with 8 bases between.

This sequence joins TRBV14 and TRBJ2-7, with D possibly TRBD1 on 5 matching bases. The germline V gene encodes CDR1 SGHDN and CDR2 FVKESK. With 5 bases removed from V and 0 bases from J, the gap between germline ends came to 17 bases. There are 16 residues in the CDR3. As DNA, the CDR3 is TGTGCCAGCAGCTCAAGGATGGGGCGCCCCTCCTACGAGCAGTACTTC. Protein product: CASSSRMGRPSYEQYF.

This clone appeared a few times. V and J are TRBV6-5 and TRBJ1-2; D ambiguous. V lost 10 bases to trimming and J lost 5 bases, with 17 bases between them. This CDR3 is built from 13 residues. Germline CDR1 MNHEY, CDR2 SVGAGI. Here the CDR3 DNA reads TGTGCCACCGAGGACCGGGATCTTTATGGCTACACCTTC. Residues: CATEDRDLYGYTF.

The chain is built from TRBV6-5 and TRBJ2-7; 7 bases map to TRBD1. CDR1 is MNHEY, CDR2 SVGAGI, per germline. Trimming at V came to 1 base and at J to 3 bases, leaving 6 bases not matched to a gene. The CDR3 runs 15 residues. The CDR3 reads CASSYYLGQHYEQYF. The DNA of the CDR3 is TGTGCCAGCAGTTACTACCTGGGACAGCACTACGAGCAGTACTTC.

This sequence joins TRBV10-3 and TRBJ1-2, with a weak D call TRBD1 (6 bases). Deletions cut 10 bases from V and 7 bases from J, with 19 bases between. The germline V gene has CDR1 ENHRY and CDR2 SYGVKD. The CDR3 totals 13 residues. DNA of the CDR3: TGTGCCAACTTTACAGGGCTCAAGTGTGGCTACACCTTC. Encoded protein: CANFTGLKCGYTF.

This clone was seen a few times. The genes are TRBV19 and TRBJ1-5; a weak D match, TRBD1 (5 bases). The CDR3 consists of 13 residues. Trimming took off 7 bases at V and 2 bases at J, with 9 bases between the two ends. Germline-derived CDR1 and CDR2 are LNHDA and SQIVND (reference sequence). CDR3 coding DNA: TGTGCCAGTAAAGGGGCGCGCAATCAGCCCCAGCATTTT. Its translation is CASKGARNQPQHF.

This chain connects TRBV28 to TRBJ2-1; 7 bases are shared with TRBD2. Per the germline V gene, CDR1 is MDHEN and CDR2 is SYDVKM. The junction had 15 bases not matched to a gene; V was cut back by 10 bases and J by 9 bases. CDR3 size: 14 residues. CDR3 residues: CATLRGERKGEQFF. The DNA for the CDR3 is TGTGCCACCCTCCGGGGGGAGCGGAAGGGTGAGCAGTTCTTC.

This clone appeared once. The chain recombines TRBV9 with TRBJ2-1; no reliable D call. CDR1 and CDR2 from the germline V gene are SGDLS and YYNGEE. CDR3 size: 14 residues. Trimming shortened V by 1 base and J by 3 bases, and 8 bases separated the two germline ends. The CDR3 sequence: CASSVSSGYNEQFF. Here the CDR3 DNA reads TGTGCCAGCAGCGTATCATCGGGCTACAATGAGCAGTTCTTC.

This chain joins TRBV29-1 and TRBJ1-1, with a weak D call TRBD1 (6 bases). The CDR3 runs 11 residues. V was cut by 6 bases and J by 3 bases, with 8 bases left in between. Germline V gene data show CDR1 as SQVTM and CDR2 as ANQGSEA. CDR3 nucleotide sequence: TGCAGCGTCTCAGGGGACACTGAAGCTTTCTTT. Its translation: CSVSGDTEAFF. Complete variable domain (other parts from reference TRBV29-1 and TRBJ1-1): SAVISQKPSRDICQRGTSLTIQCQVDSQVTMMFWYRQQPGQSLTLIATANQGSEATYESGFVIDKFPISRPNLTFSTLTVSNMSPEDSSIYLCSVSGDTEAFFGQGTRLTVV.

The chain has TRBV9 and TRBJ2-1; no reliable D call. V was trimmed by 1 base and J by 7 bases, leaving 9 bases between them. This CDR3 is built from 13 residues. The germline gives CDR1 SGDLS, CDR2 YYNGEE. The CDR3 is CASSVRLANEQFF. The DNA of the CDR3 is TGTGCCAGCAGCGTAAGACTGGCGAATGAGCAGTTCTTC.

V is TRBV5-4 and J is TRBJ2-5; maybe TRBD1 (5 bases). Trimming took off 10 bases at V and 3 bases at J, with 16 bases between the two ends. CDR3 size: 13 residues. Per the germline V gene, CDR1 is SGHNT and CDR2 is YYREEE (reference sequence). CDR3 nucleotide sequence: TGTGCCGCAGTTGGGGCAGACAAAGAGACCCAGTACTTC. Protein: CAAVGADKETQYF.

The chain couples TRBV9 to TRBJ1-4, with a tentative D call TRBD1 (6 bases). CDR1 and CDR2 from the germline V gene are SGDLS and YYNGEE. V was pared by 3 bases and J by 11 bases, with 11 bases between. The CDR3 consists of 12 residues. The CDR3 protein is CASSEQGGKLFF. The DNA for the CDR3 is TGTGCCAGCAGCGAACAGGGTGGGAAACTGTTTTTT.

V gene TRBV4-1 combines with J gene TRBJ2-3; 16 nucleotides line up with TRBD2. CDR3 length: 17 residues. Trimming at V came to 2 bases and at J to 4 bases, leaving 3 bases not matched to a gene. Germline lookup yields CDR1 MGHRA and CDR2 YSYEKL. CDR3 in DNA: TGCGCCAGCAGCCAAACGGGACTAGCGGGAGGGGCAGATACGCAGTATTTT. Amino acids: CASSQTGLAGGADTQYF.

In regard to this clone: Germline and junction disagree at one end, which may indicate a read error. The chain is built from TRBV28 and TRBJ2-5; possible D gene TRBD2, 5 bases. Germline CDR1 reads MDHEN; CDR2 reads SYDVKM. The CDR3 contains 12 residues. The CDR3 DNA is TGTGCCAGCAGCCCCGGTTTATCAGCGGTTGACTTC. It specifies CASSPGLSAVDF.

The chain couples TRBV6-1 to TRBJ2-5; D is perhaps TRBD2 (5 bases). Trimming removed 7 bases at V and 4 bases at J, with 10 bases between. The CDR3 runs 12 residues. CDR1 and CDR2 (germline): MNHNS, SASEGT. The DNA of the CDR3 is TGTGCCAGCAATACTAGTCGAGAGACCCAGTACTTC. Residues: CASNTSRETQYF.